The 6 T cell receptor beta chains listed next were all sequenced from one sample in a study of blood T cell repertoires in COVID-19. The repertoire was sequenced with immunoSEQ multiplex PCR; TCRdb's copy has only in-frame clones and lacks some. The table lists some 150,000 clones, over 65% of them singletons, with about 5% in the top ten. Material: peripheral blood. These receptors were collected from a human donor in a cohort sampled during active COVID-19.

The chain uses TRBV7-9 and TRBJ2-3, with a tentative D call TRBD2 (7 bases). The CDR3 has 14 residues. Germline loops: CDR1 SEHNR, CDR2 FQNEAQ (reference sequence). V was cut by 0 bases and J by 6 bases, with 10 bases left in between. The CDR3 spells CASSLAGGQDTQYF. Written as DNA, the CDR3 is TGTGCCAGCAGCTTAGCGGGGGGGCAGGATACGCAGTATTTT.

V usage is TRBV4-2 and J usage is TRBJ1-4, with D maybe TRBD1 (5 bases). Germline V CDR1 and CDR2: LGHNA, YNFKEQ. CDR3 length equals 15 residues. V was pared by 4 bases and J by 0 bases, with 9 bases between. CDR3 sequence (DNA): TGTGCCAGCAGCCTGGAGGGGACAACTAATGAAAAACTGTTTTTT. It codes for CASSLEGTTNEKLFF.

The sample holds one count of this clone. The rearrangement links TRBV6-1 to TRBJ1-6; D is ambiguous. CDR1 is MNHNS, CDR2 SASEGT, per germline. V was pared by 1 base and J by 10 bases, with 11 bases between. The CDR3 runs to 14 residues. CDR3 region: CASSEGTGRSPLHF. CDR3 sequence (DNA): TGTGCCAGCAGTGAAGGCACTGGGAGATCACCCCTCCACTTT.

CDR3 nucleotide sequence: TGTGCCAGCAGGCCTGTACTAGCGGGGGGCTACGAGCAGTACTTC. This encodes CASRPVLAGGYEQYF. The chain is built from TRBV6-5 and TRBJ2-7, with 12 bases that match TRBD2. This CDR3 is built from 15 residues. J was trimmed by 3 bases and V by 6 bases; bases with no gene match: 6. Germline CDR1 MNHEY, CDR2 SVGAGI.

The chain combines TRBV7-3 with TRBJ2-7, with D perhaps TRBD2 (5 bases). V was trimmed by 5 bases and J by 7 bases, leaving 21 bases between them. Germline CDR1 and CDR2: SGHTA and FQGTGA. This CDR3 is 15 amino acids long. CDR3: CASSPGGSAGGEQYF. The CDR3 DNA sequence: TGTGCCAGCAGCCCCGGCGGTTCTGCCGGCGGGGAGCAGTACTTC.

The chain couples TRBV7-2 to TRBJ2-2; D uncertain. With 1 base removed from V and 6 bases from J, the gap between germline ends came to 18 bases. Looked up from germline, CDR1 is SGHTA and CDR2 is FQGNSA. CDR3 length: 17 amino acids. The CDR3 region is CASSLDVVQVLAGELFF. In nucleotides, the CDR3 is TGTGCCAGCAGCTTAGATGTAGTTCAGGTCCTTGCCGGGGAGCTGTTTTTT.